Each of the 4 T cell receptor beta chains below was sequenced from the same sample in a study of T cells in Graves' hyperthyroidism and ophthalmopathy. From RNA transcripts, TCR beta CDR3 regions were amplified. RT-PCR in the first round (using the HTBI primer set) targeted the TCR CDR3. TCRdb re-called the multiplex PCR reads with MiXCR, one entry per CDR3 protein. The top ten hold under 15% of the sample, which has 500,000 to 650,000 distinct CDR3 sequences, around 13% seen once. The specimen was blood. These receptors came from a woman aged 45-65 years with Graves' ophthalmopathy.

This clonotype was counted at least ten times. The chain combines TRBV20-1 with TRBJ2-3; 13 nucleotides align to TRBD2. There are 17 residues in the CDR3. Trimming cost V 1 base and J 3 bases; bases outside gene matches: 7. Germline V gene sequence: CDR1 DFQATT, CDR2 SNEGSKA (reference sequence). CDR3 sequence: CSARGLLLAGGTDTQYF. The CDR3 coding sequence is TGCAGTGCTAGAGGATTATTACTAGCGGGAGGGACAGATACGCAGTATTTT.

The genes are TRBV6-2 or TRBV6-3 and TRBJ2-6; possible D gene TRBD2, 6 bases. Germline CDR1 and CDR2: MNHEY and SVGEGT. The CDR3 extends over 15 amino acids. The V and J ends lost 2 bases and 4 bases respectively, with 9 bases between them. The CDR3 loop reads CASSYGGLGANVLTF. The CDR3 DNA sequence: TGTGCCAGCAGTTACGGGGGGTTGGGGGCCAACGTCCTGACTTTC.

This clonotype was detected ten times or more. V is TRBV28 and J is TRBJ2-7; D not resolved. V was pared by 6 bases and J by 5 bases, with 5 bases between. This CDR3 region has 10 residues. Germline loops: CDR1 MDHEN, CDR2 SYDVKM. The CDR3 nucleotides are TGTGCCAGCAGCTTGCACGAGCAGTACTTC. Protein: CASSLHEQYF.

This clonotype was seen repeatedly, ten times or more. This sequence joins TRBV12-3 or TRBV12-4 and TRBJ2-5; 7 positions agree with TRBD1. The CDR3 loop spans 15 amino acids. The junction had 10 bases not matched to a gene; V was cut back by 5 bases and J by 4 bases. The CDR3 here is CASSDPGQVGETQYF. The CDR3 DNA is TGTGCCAGCAGTGATCCAGGACAGGTTGGAGAGACCCAGTACTTC.